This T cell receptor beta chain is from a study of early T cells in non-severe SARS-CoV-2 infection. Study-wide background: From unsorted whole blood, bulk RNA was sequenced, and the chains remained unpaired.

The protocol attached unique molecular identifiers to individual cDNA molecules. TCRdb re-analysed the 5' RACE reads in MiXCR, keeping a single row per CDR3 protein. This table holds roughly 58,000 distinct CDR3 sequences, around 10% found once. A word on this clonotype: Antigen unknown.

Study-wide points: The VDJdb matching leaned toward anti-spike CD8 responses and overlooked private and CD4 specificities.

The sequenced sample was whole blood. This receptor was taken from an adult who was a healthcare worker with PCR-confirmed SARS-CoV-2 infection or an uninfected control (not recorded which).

The CDR3 DNA reads TGCAGTGCTATCGTTGGTTACACTGAAGCTTTCTTT. It encodes CSAIVGYTEAFF. The chain recombines TRBV20-1 with TRBJ1-1; D not certain. CDR3 length equals 12 residues. Trimming took 4 bases from V and 3 from J, leaving 9 bases between them. Germline assignment: CDR1 DFQATT and CDR2 SNEGSKA (reference sequence).